The clone carrying this T cell receptor (beta chain) was seen only a few times. This sample is part of a study of beta chain features in type 1 diabetes. Germline V gene lookup returns CDR1 SEHNR and CDR2 FQNEAQ (reference sequence). The CDR3 has 15 residues. Losses at the gene ends were 4 bases for V and 4 bases for J; bases not matched to a gene: 8. Expressed TCRB transcripts were sequenced because the isolated RNA had all been reverse transcribed beforehand. The assay was immunoSEQ multiplex PCR, and TCRdb's table has in-frame clones only and misses some. The table lists 250,000 to 350,000 clones, 9.5% to 12% of them singletons, with under 0.02% in the top ten.

Sequences were obtained from naive CD4+ T cells from blood. The TCR sequence derives from a woman younger than 45 in good health. V gene TRBV7-9 combines with J gene TRBJ2-5, with 8 bases matching TRBD2. The CDR3 bases are TGTGCCAGCAGCTCTCCGGGACTAGGGTTAGAGACCCAGTACTTC. This gives the protein CASSSPGLGLETQYF. The variable domain in full, completed from reference TRBV7-9 and TRBJ2-5, reads DTGVSQNPRHKITKRGQNVTFRCDPISEHNRLYWYRQTLGQGPEFLTYFQNEAQLEKSRLLSDRFSAERPKGSFSTLEIQRTEQGDSAMYLCASSSPGLGLETQYFGPGTRLLVL.